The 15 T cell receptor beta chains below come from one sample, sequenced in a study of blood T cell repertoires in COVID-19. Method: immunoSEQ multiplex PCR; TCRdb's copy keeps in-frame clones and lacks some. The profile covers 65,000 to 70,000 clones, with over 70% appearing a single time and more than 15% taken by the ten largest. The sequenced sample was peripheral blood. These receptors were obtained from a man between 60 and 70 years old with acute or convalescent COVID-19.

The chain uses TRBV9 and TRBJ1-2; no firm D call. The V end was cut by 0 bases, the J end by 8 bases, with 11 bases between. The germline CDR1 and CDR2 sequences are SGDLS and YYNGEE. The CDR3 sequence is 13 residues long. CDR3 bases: TGTGCCAGCAGCGTAGATCAGGCGGGAGGCTACACCTTC. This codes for CASSVDQAGGYTF.

This chain's CDR3 is CASRRDRITEAFF. The CDR3 nucleotides are TGTGCCAGCAGGCGGGACAGAATCACTGAAGCTTTCTTT. The V gene is TRBV28, the J gene TRBJ1-1; TRBD1 matches 7 bases. The germline CDR1 and CDR2 sequences are MDHEN and SYDVKM. After removal of 6 bases from V and 4 bases from J, the junction contained 5 bases not matched to a gene. The CDR3 consists of 13 residues.

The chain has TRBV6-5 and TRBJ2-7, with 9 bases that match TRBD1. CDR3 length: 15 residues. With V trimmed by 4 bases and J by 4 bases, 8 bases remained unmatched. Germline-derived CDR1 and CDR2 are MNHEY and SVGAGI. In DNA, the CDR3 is TGTGCCAGCAGTTCCCGGGACAGGGTGTTTTACGAGCAGTACTTC. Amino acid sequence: CASSSRDRVFYEQYF.

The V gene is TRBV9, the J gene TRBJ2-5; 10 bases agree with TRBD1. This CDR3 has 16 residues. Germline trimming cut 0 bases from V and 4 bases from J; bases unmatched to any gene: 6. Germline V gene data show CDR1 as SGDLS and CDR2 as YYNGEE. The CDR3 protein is CASSVGGQGVLETQYF. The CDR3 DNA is TGTGCCAGCAGCGTAGGTGGACAGGGGGTATTAGAGACCCAGTACTTC.

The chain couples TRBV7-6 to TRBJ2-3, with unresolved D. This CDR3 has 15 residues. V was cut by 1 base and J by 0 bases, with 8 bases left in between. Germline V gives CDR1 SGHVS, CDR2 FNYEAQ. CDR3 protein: CASSLVTASTDTQYF. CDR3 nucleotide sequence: TGTGCCAGCAGCTTAGTAACAGCTAGCACAGATACGCAGTATTTT.

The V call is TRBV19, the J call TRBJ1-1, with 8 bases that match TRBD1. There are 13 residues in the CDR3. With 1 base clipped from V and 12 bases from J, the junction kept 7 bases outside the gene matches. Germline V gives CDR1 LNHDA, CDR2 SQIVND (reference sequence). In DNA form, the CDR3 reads TGTGCCAGTAGTATAGCCGTCGGGACAGGACCTTTCTTT. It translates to CASSIAVGTGPFF. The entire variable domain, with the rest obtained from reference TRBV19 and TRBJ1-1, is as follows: DGGITQSPKYLFRKEGQNVTLSCEQNLNHDAMYWYRQDPGQGLRLIYYSQIVNDFQKGDIAEGYSVSREKKESFPLTVTSAQKNPTAFYLCASSIAVGTGPFFGQGTRLTVV.

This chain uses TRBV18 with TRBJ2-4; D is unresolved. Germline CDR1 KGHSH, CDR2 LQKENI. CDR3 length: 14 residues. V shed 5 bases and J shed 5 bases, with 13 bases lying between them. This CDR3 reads CASSFDIQQNIQYF. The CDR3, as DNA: TGTGCCAGCTCATTTGACATCCAGCAAAACATTCAGTACTTC.

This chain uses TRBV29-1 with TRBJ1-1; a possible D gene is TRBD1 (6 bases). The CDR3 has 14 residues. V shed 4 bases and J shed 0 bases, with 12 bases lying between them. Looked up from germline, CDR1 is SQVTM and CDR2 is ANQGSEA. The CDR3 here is CSVVLGAVNTEAFF. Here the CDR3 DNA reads TGCAGCGTTGTTCTGGGGGCGGTGAACACTGAAGCTTTCTTT.

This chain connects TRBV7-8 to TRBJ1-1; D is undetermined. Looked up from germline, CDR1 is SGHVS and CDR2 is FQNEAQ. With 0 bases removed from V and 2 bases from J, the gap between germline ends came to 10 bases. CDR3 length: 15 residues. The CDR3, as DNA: TGTGCCAGCAGCTTAGCGGGCCCAGGAAACACTGAAGCTTTCTTT. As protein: CASSLAGPGNTEAFF. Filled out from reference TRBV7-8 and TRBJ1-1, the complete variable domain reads GAGVSQSPRYKVAKRGQDVALRCDPISGHVSLFWYQQALGQGPEFLTYFQNEAQLDKSGLPSDRFFAERPEGSVSTLKIQRTQQEDSAVYLCASSLAGPGNTEAFFGQGTRLTVV.

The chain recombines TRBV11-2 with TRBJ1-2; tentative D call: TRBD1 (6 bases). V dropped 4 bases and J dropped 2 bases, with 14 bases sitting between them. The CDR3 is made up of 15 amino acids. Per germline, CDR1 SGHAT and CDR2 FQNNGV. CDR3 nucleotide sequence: TGTGCCAGCAGCTCTATCAGGGGCAGGAACTATGGCTACACCTTC. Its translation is CASSSIRGRNYGYTF.

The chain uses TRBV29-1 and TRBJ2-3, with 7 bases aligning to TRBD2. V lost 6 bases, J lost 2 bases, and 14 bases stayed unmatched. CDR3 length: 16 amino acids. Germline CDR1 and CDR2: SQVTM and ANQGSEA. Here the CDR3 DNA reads TGCAGCGTGGCCCCCTATCTAGCGGCCTTCACAGATACGCAGTATTTT. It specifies CSVAPYLAAFTDTQYF.

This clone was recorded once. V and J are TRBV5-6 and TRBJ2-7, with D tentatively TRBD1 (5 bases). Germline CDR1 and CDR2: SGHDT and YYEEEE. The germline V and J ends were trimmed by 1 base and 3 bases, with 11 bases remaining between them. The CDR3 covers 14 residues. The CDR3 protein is CASSLFEGVYEQYF. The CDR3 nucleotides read TGTGCCAGCAGCTTGTTCGAAGGGGTCTACGAGCAGTACTTC.

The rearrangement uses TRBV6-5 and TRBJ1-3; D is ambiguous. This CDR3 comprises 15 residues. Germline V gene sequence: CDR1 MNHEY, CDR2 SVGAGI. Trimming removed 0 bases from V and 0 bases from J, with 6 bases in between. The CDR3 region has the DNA TGTGCCAGCAGTTACTCCGGAGGCTCTGGAAACACCATATATTTT. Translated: CASSYSGGSGNTIYF.

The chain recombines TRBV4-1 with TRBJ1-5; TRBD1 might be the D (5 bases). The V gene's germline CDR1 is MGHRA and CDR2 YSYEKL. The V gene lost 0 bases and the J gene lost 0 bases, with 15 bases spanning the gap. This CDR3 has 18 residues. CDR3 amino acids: CASSQEGRGLYSNQPQHF. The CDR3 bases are TGCGCCAGCAGCCAAGAGGGTAGGGGACTCTATAGCAATCAGCCCCAGCATTTT.

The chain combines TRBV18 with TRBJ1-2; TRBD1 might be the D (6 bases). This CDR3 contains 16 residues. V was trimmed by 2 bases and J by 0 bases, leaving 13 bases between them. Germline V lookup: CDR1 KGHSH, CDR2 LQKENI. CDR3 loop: CASSPLEGGANYGYTF. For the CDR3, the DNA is TGTGCCAGCTCACCATTAGAAGGGGGTGCTAACTATGGCTACACCTTC. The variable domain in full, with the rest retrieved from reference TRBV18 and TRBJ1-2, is NAGVMQNPRHLVRRRGQEARLRCSPMKGHSHVYWYRQLPEEGLKFMVYLQKENIIDESGMPKERFSAEFPKEGPSILRIQQVVRGDSAAYFCASSPLEGGANYGYTFGSGTRLTVV.